One TCR beta chain is described in this entry. The antigen remains undetermined. The data stem from a study of T cells in Graves' hyperthyroidism and ophthalmopathy. Study overall: Prior to any treatment, at the point of initial diagnosis, peripheral blood was collected.

Study-level points and caveats: Expanded thyroid clonotypes (above 0.001) were mostly also found in blood.

The CDR3 is 16 residues long. J lost 5 bases, V lost 5 bases, and 10 bases had no gene match. Germline CDR1 and CDR2: MNHEY and SVGEGT. Ophthalmopathy cases scored 3 or more on the Clinical Activity Score and 4 or more on NOSPECS grade, with duration below 3 months. Patients with uncontrolled infections, other autoimmune diseases, pregnancy or lactation were excluded. Amplification yielded TCR beta CDR3 regions, with RNA transcripts as the source. The HTBI primer set served for first-round RT-PCR of the TCR CDR3. TCRdb independently ran MiXCR on the multiplex PCR reads; one entry per CDR3 protein. The table records some 550,000 distinct CDR3 sequences, about a sixth of them present only once.

This receptor was identified in a woman between 35 and 50 years old with Graves' ophthalmopathy. Sequenced: blood. The chain is built from TRBV6-2 or TRBV6-3 and TRBJ2-1; TRBD2 agrees at 9 bases. In nucleotides, the CDR3 is TGTGCCAGCAGTCACGGTCTAGCGGGATCCGACAATGAGCAGTTCTTC. Protein sequence: CASSHGLAGSDNEQFF.